This T cell receptor beta chain comes out of a study of T-cell memory formation after mild COVID-19. TCRdb re-derived calls from the 5' RACE reads in MiXCR, one entry per CDR3 protein. The sample yields 45,000 or so distinct CDR3 sequences, roughly 7% seen once. This clonotype was recorded a few times. Its specificity is not known. Whole-study results and caveats: Pre-infection memory showed some responding clones, and this suggested that cross-reactive memory joined. The main location of contracting CD4+ clones was CM and EM, and that of contracting CD8+ clones was EMRA.

Germline CDR1 is GTSNPN and CDR2 is SVGIG (reference sequence). Deletions cut 0 bases from V and 0 bases from J, with 6 bases between. The CDR3 sequence is 14 residues long. Sequencing input: PBMCs or a T cell subset sorted from them (not recorded which). V and J are TRBV30 and TRBJ1-5; D not certain. This sequence was found in an adult who had mild COVID-19 (a few samples of this study predate the infection). Cell type and time point are not known. The CDR3 coding sequence is TGTGCCTGGAGTGTGGGTGATAGCAATCAGCCCCAGCATTTT. Its protein product is CAWSVGDSNQPQHF.